The rows below give T cell receptor beta chains drawn from one sample of a study of cytomegalovirus exposure and HLA in healthy donors. Method: immunoSEQ multiplex PCR; TCRdb's copy keeps in-frame clones and lacks some. This repertoire shows some 170,000 clones, 80% to 90% found once; its top ten account for about 10%. Sequencing was performed on PBMCs. The receptors derive from a man aged 50 to 60 in good health and CMV-seropositive. Both conserved end residues are part of each CDR3. Each record gives: J gene, V gene, clone size, D gene, CDR3 DNA, CDR3 protein. The D gene is left open where the match is weak. Size values are once, few and many counts, or a class for expanded clones, and some rows have none.

>TRBJ1-2|TRBV19|once|-
TGTGCCAGCGGCGGGGTTTCAGTCAGCTACACCTTC
CASGGVSVSYTF
>TRBJ2-7|TRBV7-2|-|-
TGTGCCAGCAGCTTAATGGGCGGGGCCTACGAGCAGTACTTC
CASSLMGGAYEQYF
>TRBJ1-4|TRBV30|-|TRBD1
TGTGCCTGGAGGAAGACAGGGGATAATGAAAAACTGTTTTTT
CAWRKTGDNEKLFF
>TRBJ2-2|TRBV5-4|-|-
TGTGCCAGCAGCCCTGCGGGGCTGCGCGGTAACGGGGAGCTGTTTTTT
CASSPAGLRGNGELFF
>TRBJ2-2|TRBV7-3|-|-
TGTGCCAGCAGCTTATCCGGAGAGAACACCGGGGAGCTGTTTTTT
CASSLSGENTGELFF
>TRBJ1-4|TRBV19|-|-
TGTGCCTCCGCTGTCTCAGCTAATGAAAAACTGTTTTTT
CASAVSANEKLFF
>TRBJ2-7|TRBV5-1|-|-
TGCGCCAGCAGCTTGGCCGGCGAGCAGTACTTC
CASSLAGEQYF
>TRBJ1-2|TRBV30|-|TRBD1
TGTGCCCGCAAACGACAGGGGGCCTATGGCTACACCTTC
CARKRQGAYGYTF
>TRBJ2-7|TRBV5-1|-|TRBD1
TGCGCCAGCAGCCCTACCGGGACAGTGCTATACGAGCAGTACTTC
CASSPTGTVLYEQYF
>TRBJ1-1|TRBV27|-|TRBD1
TGTGCCAGCAGTTTAGGGACAGGTTGGGGCACTGAAGCTTTCTTT
CASSLGTGWGTEAFF
>TRBJ2-7|TRBV7-9|few|-
TGTGCCAGCAGCCCCAGGGACACGATCTCCTACGAGCAGTACTTC
CASSPRDTISYEQYF
>TRBJ1-5|TRBV11-1|once|TRBD1
TGTGCCAGCAGCTCGGACAGGACAAATCAGCCCCAGCATTTT
CASSSDRTNQPQHF
>TRBJ2-3|TRBV18|-|-
TGTGCCAGCTCGTTTGGCATCGGCACAGATACGCAGTATTTT
CASSFGIGTDTQYF
>TRBJ1-1|TRBV5-5|-|TRBD1
TGTGCCAGCAGCTCGACAGGGAATGTGGGCACTGAAGCTTTCTTT
CASSSTGNVGTEAFF
>TRBJ2-4|TRBV6-5|-|-
TGTGCCAGCAGTTACAGGCAGGATATGGCCAAAAACATTCAGTACTTC
CASSYRQDMAKNIQYF
>TRBJ1-3|TRBV6-5|-|-
TGTGCCACTACGGGAGACCGCTCTGGAAACACCATATATTTT
CATTGDRSGNTIYF
>TRBJ1-1|TRBV5-6|-|-
TGTGCCAGCAGCCCCTGGGAGGATGGGGTCGCTGAAGCTTTCTTT
CASSPWEDGVAEAFF
>TRBJ2-3|TRBV9|few|TRBD2
TGTGCCAGCAGCGTAGACTGGCGGGAGACCACAGATACGCAGTATTTT
CASSVDWRETTDTQYF
>TRBJ1-5|TRBV2|once|-
TGTGCCAGCAGTGGACAGGACAACTCGGTGGGCAATCAGCCCCAGCATTTT
CASSGQDNSVGNQPQHF
>TRBJ2-2|TRBV7-2|-|-
TGTGCCAGCAGCCGAGGCCCGGGTCGGTCCTTGAACACCGGGGAGCTGTTTTTT
CASSRGPGRSLNTGELFF
>TRBJ1-1|TRBV27|-|TRBD1
TGTGCCAGCAGTTTATCGGCCAGGGGGGCATACATGAACACTGAAGCTTTCTTT
CASSLSARGAYMNTEAFF
>TRBJ2-7|TRBV6-5|-|-
TGTGCCAGCAGTTACCGCGCAGGCTACTACGAGCAGTACTTC
CASSYRAGYYEQYF
>TRBJ1-5|TRBV4-2|few|TRBD1
TGTGCCAGCAGCCCGGGACAGGGGGGGGATCAGCCCCAGCATTTT
CASSPGQGGDQPQHF
>TRBJ2-3|TRBV11-2|-|TRBD2
TGTGCCAGCAGCTTAGGGCTAGCGGGAGGGGATACGCAGTATTTT
CASSLGLAGGDTQYF
>TRBJ2-7|TRBV4-3|-|TRBD2
TGCGCCAGCAGCCCCGGGACTAGCGGGAGCTACGAGCAGTACTTC
CASSPGTSGSYEQYF
>TRBJ1-2|TRBV7-8|-|TRBD1
TGTGCCAGCAGCCAGGGACAGGGGACCCCTACCTATGGCTACACCTTC
CASSQGQGTPTYGYTF
>TRBJ1-2|TRBV10-3|-|-
TGTGCCATCAGTGGAGTCGACGGGGAGCGCTATGGCTACACCTTC
CAISGVDGERYGYTF
>TRBJ2-7|TRBV19|-|-
TGTGCCAGTAGCATGGTCTTACGTGGGGGGAACACCTACGAGCAGTACTTC
CASSMVLRGGNTYEQYF
>TRBJ2-3|TRBV11-1|-|TRBD2
TGTGCCAGCAGCTTAGTTAGGGTGCCGGCGGGAGCAGATACGCAGTATTTT
CASSLVRVPAGADTQYF
>TRBJ2-1|TRBV5-1|-|TRBD1
TGCGCCAGCAGCTTGGCCGGCCAGGGGGCTGCATCCTACAATGAGCAGTTCTTC
CASSLAGQGAASYNEQFF
>TRBJ2-7|TRBV19|-|-
TGTGCCAGTAGTATAGAACCTACGACAGGTTCGGAGCAGTACTTC
CASSIEPTTGSEQYF
>TRBJ2-1|TRBV28|once|-
TGTGCCAGCAGACGGGACACCTACAATGAGCAGTTCTTC
CASRRDTYNEQFF
>TRBJ1-5|TRBV28|-|TRBD1
TGTGCCAGTTCGACAGGGGGAAGCCAGCCCCAGCATTTT
CASSTGGSQPQHF
>TRBJ2-2|TRBV7-3|-|-
TGTGCCAGCACAAAGGACAGCAACACCGGGGAGCTGTTTTTT
CASTKDSNTGELFF
>TRBJ1-5|TRBV16|-|TRBD1
TGTGCCAGCAGCCCCCCGGGACAGGGGGCACGGCAGCCCCAGCATTTT
CASSPPGQGARQPQHF
>TRBJ2-3|TRBV11-2|-|-
TGTGCCAGCAGCTCGGCGGGACGCAGCACAGATACGCAGTATTTT
CASSSAGRSTDTQYF
>TRBJ1-6|TRBV7-2|-|TRBD1
TGTGCCAGCAGCGTCGGGCAGGGGGAGCCACCCCTCCACTTT
CASSVGQGEPPLHF
>TRBJ2-3|TRBV7-3|few|-
TGTGCCAGCACCACAGGATTCGTGCCGGATACGCAGTATTTT
CASTTGFVPDTQYF
>TRBJ2-7|TRBV4-1|-|-
TGCGCCAGCAGCCAAGATCTGGCGGTCATGCTAACCGAGCAGTACTTC
CASSQDLAVMLTEQYF
>TRBJ2-1|TRBV5-6|-|-
TGTGCCAGCAGCAAAGGTGACAGGAACTCCTACAATGAGCAGTTCTTC
CASSKGDRNSYNEQFF
>TRBJ1-1|TRBV5-1|-|TRBD1
TGCGCCAGCAGCTTGACCTCAGGGACAGGGGTTGGTGAAGCTTTCTTT
CASSLTSGTGVGEAFF
>TRBJ2-3|TRBV10-3|-|TRBD2
TGTGCCATCAGTGTTGGTAGTCGGCTAGCGGCAGATACGCAGTATTTT
CAISVGSRLAADTQYF
>TRBJ1-4|TRBV6-5|-|-
TGTGCCAGCAGATCTCATCGGGTACGGAATGAAAAACTGTTTTTT
CASRSHRVRNEKLFF
>TRBJ2-1|TRBV11-2|-|-
TGTGCCAGCAGCTTTAGGGGGATAGGGGGTGAGCAGTTCTTC
CASSFRGIGGEQFF
>TRBJ1-5|TRBV13|-|TRBD1
TGTGCCAGCAGCTACGGGACAGGGGGTAATAGCAATCAGCCCCAGCATTTT
CASSYGTGGNSNQPQHF
>TRBJ2-1|TRBV28|-|TRBD2
TGTGCCAGCAGTTTAACGGGAGGAAACAATGAGCAGTTCTTC
CASSLTGGNNEQFF
>TRBJ2-2|TRBV5-4|-|TRBD2
TGTGCCAGCAGCGATGGAGTGGGCGGGGGGGCCACCGGGGAGCTGTTTTTT
CASSDGVGGGATGELFF
>TRBJ1-1|TRBV2|-|-
TGTGCCAGCAGGGTTGACAGGCAAAATCTGGCTTTCTTT
CASRVDRQNLAFF
>TRBJ2-1|TRBV7-2|-|-
TGTGCCAGCAGCTTAGGACAAGTAGGATACAATGAGCAGTTCTTC
CASSLGQVGYNEQFF
>TRBJ2-7|TRBV4-2|-|-
TGTGCCAGCAGCCAAGCCGGGGACTACGAGCAGTACTTC
CASSQAGDYEQYF
>TRBJ1-1|TRBV5-1|-|-
TGCGCCAGCAGCTTGACAGGGAACACTGAAGCTTTCTTT
CASSLTGNTEAFF
>TRBJ1-1|TRBV28|once|TRBD1
TGTGCCAGCAGTGGGACAGGTGACACTGAAGCTTTCTTT
CASSGTGDTEAFF
>TRBJ2-7|TRBV21-1|once|-
TGTGCCAGCAGCAAAGAGGAAGGACTAGCGGTCTACGAGCAGTACTTC
CASSKEEGLAVYEQYF
>TRBJ1-4|TRBV29-1|once|-
TGCAGCGTTGGGGGAGGGGGAGTTAAACCCGAAAAACTGTTTTTT
CSVGGGGVKPEKLFF
>TRBJ2-7|TRBV15|-|-
TGTGCCACCAGCAGTACCTTGGAGAGATACGAGCAGTACTTC
CATSSTLERYEQYF
>TRBJ2-1|TRBV9|-|TRBD2
TGTGCCAGCAGCGTATCCCGACTAGCGCTTGAGCAGTTCTTC
CASSVSRLALEQFF
>TRBJ2-3|TRBV7-9|-|TRBD2
TGTGCCAGCAGCTTAGGGGCTAGCGGAAACACAGATACGCAGTATTTT
CASSLGASGNTDTQYF